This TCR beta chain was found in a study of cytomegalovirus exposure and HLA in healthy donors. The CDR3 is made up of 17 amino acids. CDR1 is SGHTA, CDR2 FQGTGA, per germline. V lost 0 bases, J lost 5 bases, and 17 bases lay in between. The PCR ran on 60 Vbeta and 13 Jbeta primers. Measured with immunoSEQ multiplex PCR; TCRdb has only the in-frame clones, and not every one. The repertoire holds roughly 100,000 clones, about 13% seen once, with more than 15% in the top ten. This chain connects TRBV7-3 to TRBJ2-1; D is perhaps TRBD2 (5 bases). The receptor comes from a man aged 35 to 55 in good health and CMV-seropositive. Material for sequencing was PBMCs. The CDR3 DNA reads TGTGCCAGCAGCTTAACTCCGGAGGTTAGCGTTCACAATGAGCAGTTCTTC. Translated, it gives CASSLTPEVSVHNEQFF.